Shown below are 25 T cell receptor beta chains from a single sample sequenced in a study of human T cells and chemical hapten exposure. The time point is: patch test 2, 6 weeks after DPC sensitization. Treatment: therapeutic diphenylcyclopropenone sensitization with weekly scalp DPC. TCRdb reprocessed the RACE reads via MiXCR and lists one record per CDR3 protein. The data show 110,000 or so distinct CDR3 sequences, 9.2% seen once. The sequences come from whole blood, collected in connection with sensitization to the hapten diphenylcyclopropenone (DPC). These receptors were taken from a woman in her forties with alopecia areata. Some clones in this sample may be carry-over from other donors' samples.

This chain connects TRBV10-3 to TRBJ1-2; D unresolved. Trimming pared 6 bases from V and 2 bases from J, leaving 10 bases between. Germline V CDR1 and CDR2: ENHRY, SYGVKD. This CDR3 region has 13 residues. CDR3 protein: CAIRGTENYGYTF. The CDR3 DNA reads TGTGCCATCAGGGGAACAGAGAACTATGGCTACACCTTC.

This clonotype came up a few times. CDR3 in amino acids: CASSYFGVRDRTYF. The CDR3 DNA sequence: TGTGCCAGCAGTTACTTTGGGGTACGGGATAGGACGTACTTC. The chain couples TRBV6-2 or TRBV6-3 to TRBJ2-7, with TRBD2 as a possible D gene (5 bases). The ends were cut back, 1 base at V and 12 bases at J, with 19 bases in the middle. Looked up from germline, CDR1 is MNHEY and CDR2 is SVGEGT. This CDR3 has 14 amino acids.

At least ten counts were recorded for this clonotype. The rearrangement joins TRBV28 to TRBJ1-5; D remains ambiguous. Per the germline V gene, CDR1 is MDHEN and CDR2 is SYDVKM. There are 13 residues in the CDR3. Trimming removed 6 bases at V and 7 bases at J, with 13 bases between. CDR3 region: CASSLGFEQPQHF. CDR3 DNA: TGTGCCAGCAGCCTAGGGTTTGAGCAGCCCCAGCATTTT.

This clonotype was seen many times. This chain joins TRBV6-2 or TRBV6-3 and TRBJ1-2, with no clear D. Germline V lookup: CDR1 MNHEY, CDR2 SVGEGT. CDR3 size: 16 residues. V lost 2 bases, J lost 4 bases, and 17 bases lay in between. This chain's CDR3 is CASSYPPHDLLYGYTF. DNA of the CDR3: TGTGCCAGCAGTTACCCCCCGCACGATCTTCTCTATGGCTACACCTTC.

There are a few counts of this clonotype. The chain carries TRBV6-6 and TRBJ2-1; TRBD2 agrees at 11 bases. V lost 8 bases, J lost 8 bases, and 8 bases stayed unmatched. CDR3 size: 14 residues. From germline, CDR1 is MNHNY and CDR2 SVGAGI (reference sequence). CDR3 region: CASLLAGGRDEQFF. The CDR3 coding sequence is TGTGCCAGCCTATTAGCGGGGGGGCGGGATGAGCAGTTCTTC.

This clonotype came up many times. This chain links TRBV5-1 with TRBJ2-7; D gene unclear. Germline loops: CDR1 SGHRS, CDR2 YFSETQ. Trimming stripped 4 bases from V and 3 bases from J, with 11 bases between. The CDR3 is 13 amino acids. The CDR3 nucleotides read TGCGCCAGCAGCCTGATCCTCGGCTACGAGCAGTACTTC. Protein product: CASSLILGYEQYF.

The chain joins TRBV7-2 to TRBJ2-7, with TRBD2 matching 7 bases. With 6 bases clipped from V and 2 bases from J, the junction kept 7 bases outside the gene matches. This CDR3 contains 14 residues. Germline loops: CDR1 SGHTA, CDR2 FQGNSA. The DNA for the CDR3 is TGTGCCAGCAGAAGACTAGCTTCCGCCTACGAGCAGTACTTC. This gives the protein CASRRLASAYEQYF.

This clonotype came up many times. The chain is built from TRBV7-8 and TRBJ2-3, with no clear D. The CDR3 totals 15 residues. Germline-derived CDR1 and CDR2 are SGHVS and FQNEAQ. The V gene lost 0 bases and the J gene lost 0 bases, with 7 bases spanning the gap. CDR3 bases: TGTGCCAGCAGCTTAGCGAGCTTTAGCACAGATACGCAGTATTTT. It encodes CASSLASFSTDTQYF.

J is TRBJ1-5 and V is TRBV30; D is perhaps TRBD1 (6 bases). The CDR3 contains 13 residues. Per the germline V gene, CDR1 is GTSNPN and CDR2 is SVGIG (reference sequence). The V end lost 7 bases, the J end lost 3 bases, and 13 bases lay between the germline ends. The CDR3 nucleotides read TGTGCCTTCGCAGGGGCGCTCAATCAGCCCCAGCATTTT. Amino acids: CAFAGALNQPQHF.

This chain connects TRBV10-1 to TRBJ2-1, with a possible D match to TRBD2 (6 bases). CDR3 size: 13 residues. Trimming took off 3 bases at V and 9 bases at J, with 12 bases between the two ends. Germline V gene data show CDR1 as WNHNN and CDR2 as SYGVQD (reference sequence). CDR3 residues: CASSDGGRTEQFF. CDR3 bases: TGCGCCAGCAGTGATGGGGGGAGGACTGAGCAGTTCTTC.

The rearrangement uses TRBV6-2 or TRBV6-3 and TRBJ1-1; 8 bases align to TRBD1. Losses at the gene ends were 2 bases for V and 12 bases for J; bases not matched to a gene: 8. The CDR3 has 13 residues. From germline, CDR1 is MNHEY and CDR2 SVGEGT. This CDR3 is CASSYPDREGTFF. The CDR3 DNA reads TGTGCCAGCAGTTACCCGGACAGGGAGGGAACTTTCTTT.

This clonotype was seen many times. V is TRBV7-8 and J is TRBJ1-5; the D is unclear. Trimming left V 1 base short and J 4 bases short, with 11 bases between. Germline CDR1 is SGHVS and CDR2 is FQNEAQ. The CDR3 is 15 residues long. In DNA, the CDR3 is TGTGCCAGCAGCTTAGAACGGACTCGGAATCAGCCCCAGCATTTT. It codes for CASSLERTRNQPQHF.

The chain joins TRBV7-2 to TRBJ1-2, with 8 bases fitting TRBD1. Germline assignment: CDR1 SGHTA and CDR2 FQGNSA. This CDR3 contains 17 residues. The junction had 14 bases not matched to a gene; V was cut back by 5 bases and J by 3 bases. The CDR3 loop is CASSLAPRTQGDYGYTF. The CDR3 DNA reads as TGTGCCAGCAGCCTGGCACCCCGGACACAGGGGGACTATGGCTACACCTTC.

Many counts were recorded for this clonotype. J is TRBJ2-5 and V is TRBV5-4; TRBD1 matches 8 bases. Germline assignment: CDR1 SGHNT and CDR2 YYREEE (reference sequence). The CDR3 sequence is 14 residues long. V shed 2 bases, J shed 5 bases, and the junction held 5 bases outside the gene matches. The CDR3 DNA reads as TGTGCCAGCAGCTTTGACAGGGGCTGGGAGACCCAGTACTTC. Amino acid sequence: CASSFDRGWETQYF.

This clonotype was seen ten or more times. V and J are TRBV2 and TRBJ1-5; the D is unclear. The CDR3 has 14 amino acids. Germline V gene data show CDR1 as SNHLY and CDR2 as FYNNEI. V dropped 10 bases and J dropped 2 bases, with 15 bases sitting between them. The CDR3 sequence: CATSGAAGNQPQHF. The CDR3 DNA follows: TGTGCCACCAGCGGTGCCGCCGGCAATCAGCCCCAGCATTTT.

This clonotype was counted a few times. The chain uses TRBV27 and TRBJ1-2; TRBD1 is a possible D gene (5 bases). The CDR3 totals 15 residues. CDR1 and CDR2 (germline): MNHEY, SMNVEV (reference sequence). V gave up 6 bases and J gave up 0 bases, with 14 bases separating them. This CDR3 is CASRQGATPNYGYTF. The CDR3 nucleotides are TGTGCCAGCAGGCAAGGGGCAACCCCTAACTATGGCTACACCTTC.

The chain recombines TRBV18 with TRBJ2-1, with D unclear. The germline V and J ends were trimmed by 0 bases and 5 bases, with 11 bases remaining between them. This CDR3 is 15 amino acids long. CDR1 is KGHSH, CDR2 LQKENI, per germline. CDR3 coding DNA: TGTGCCAGCTCACCACCAAGTCACCTAAACAATGAGCAGTTCTTC. It encodes CASSPPSHLNNEQFF.

This clonotype occurred a few times. V is TRBV20-1 and J is TRBJ2-7; D is undetermined. CDR3 length: 13 amino acids. V was clipped by 0 bases and J by 2 bases, with 8 bases between them. The germline CDR1 and CDR2 sequences are DFQATT and SNEGSKA (reference sequence). CDR3 loop: CSARDVVAYEQYF. The CDR3 DNA follows: TGCAGTGCTAGAGATGTAGTCGCCTACGAGCAGTACTTC.

The chain recombines TRBV3-1 with TRBJ2-3; 7 nucleotides match TRBD2. CDR1 LGHDT and CDR2 YNNKEL come from the germline V gene (reference sequence). The CDR3 contains 15 residues. The junction had 8 bases not matched to a gene; V was cut back by 0 bases and J by 8 bases. CDR3 in DNA: TGTGCCAGCAGCCAAGATCACGCGGGGGAGATTACGCAGTATTTT. Protein sequence: CASSQDHAGEITQYF.

This chain uses TRBV29-1 with TRBJ1-2; unclear D gene. The CDR3 spans 12 residues. Trimming stripped 5 bases from V and 4 bases from J, with 11 bases between. From germline, CDR1 is SQVTM and CDR2 ANQGSEA. The CDR3 DNA reads as TGCAGCGTTTGGATAGATACCTATGGCTACACCTTC. This codes for CSVWIDTYGYTF.

In regard to this clonotype: A much larger clone is a single base away; this may be a read error. This sequence joins TRBV6-2 or TRBV6-3 and TRBJ2-3; 7 bases are shared with TRBD2. From germline, CDR1 is MNHEY and CDR2 SVGEGT. This CDR3 has 17 amino acids. CDR3: CASSYGASGASTGTQYF. The CDR3 DNA reads as TGTGCCAGCAGTTACGGAGCCAGCGGGGCGAGCACAGGTACGCAGTATTTT.

This clonotype was counted between two and nine times. The chain recombines TRBV5-4 with TRBJ2-5; 8 positions match TRBD1. This CDR3 contains 15 residues. V trimming: 2 bases; J trimming: 0 bases; junction bases outside the gene matches: 3. Germline V gives CDR1 SGHNT, CDR2 YYREEE (reference sequence). The CDR3 DNA reads TGTGCCAGCAGCTTCCGACAGGGGAACCAAGAGACCCAGTACTTC. This gives the protein CASSFRQGNQETQYF.

At least ten counts were recorded for this clonotype. This sequence joins TRBV7-6 and TRBJ1-2; TRBD1 is a possible D gene (6 bases). V gave up 5 bases and J gave up 6 bases, with 16 bases separating them. CDR1 and CDR2 from the germline V gene are SGHVS and FNYEAQ. This CDR3 region has 14 residues. CDR3 sequence: CASSPGAREDGYTF. CDR3 bases: TGTGCCAGCAGCCCGGGGGCGCGGGAAGATGGCTACACCTTC.

This clonotype showed up just a few times. The genes are TRBV7-9 and TRBJ2-5, with 8 bases matching TRBD1. Germline-derived CDR1 and CDR2 are SEHNR and FQNEAQ (reference sequence). CDR3 length: 13 residues. The V and J ends lost 3 bases and 5 bases, in that order; junction bases with no gene match: 2. CDR3 amino acids: CASSFRGRETQYF. CDR3 nucleotide sequence: TGTGCCAGCAGCTTCAGGGGGCGTGAGACCCAGTACTTC.

This clonotype has just a few counts. This sequence joins TRBV19 and TRBJ2-7; 8 bases align to TRBD1. CDR1 is LNHDA and CDR2 is SQIVND in the germline V gene (reference sequence). The junction had 13 bases not matched to a gene; V was cut back by 8 bases and J by 7 bases. The CDR3 length is 14 residues. The CDR3 bases are TGTGCCAGTCGCTCTAAGGACAGGGTTGAGGAGCAGTACTTC. Translating it yields CASRSKDRVEEQYF.